The 18 T cell receptor beta chains listed next were all sequenced from one sample in a study of regulatory T cells in long-lasting Graves disease. The time point: newly diagnosed GD, antithyroid drugs for less than 3 months. Generation of the TCR library employed RNA extracted from PBMCs. Libraries of TCR beta came from iRepertoire HTBI primers plus Arm-PCR of CDR3 regions. TCRdb re-derived calls from the multiplex PCR reads in MiXCR, one entry per CDR3 protein. The sample has around 500,000 distinct CDR3 sequences; 15% to 20% are singletons. The data were also submitted as part of a second study, on T cells in Graves' hyperthyroidism and ophthalmopathy.

Sequenced here: peripheral blood mononuclear cells (PBMCs), sampled at new diagnosis, from a patient treated with antithyroid drugs. These receptors all stem from a woman aged 40 to 65 with Graves disease.

At least ten counts were recorded for this clonotype. The V gene is TRBV20-1, the J gene TRBJ2-3; D possibly matches TRBD1 or TRBD2 (5 bases each). The V and J ends lost 1 base and 0 bases respectively, with 14 bases between them. There are 16 residues in the CDR3. Germline V gives CDR1 DFQATT, CDR2 SNEGSKA (reference sequence). In nucleotides, the CDR3 is TGCAGTGCTAGAGCCGGGACGCAAACTAGCACAGATACGCAGTATTTT. It encodes CSARAGTQTSTDTQYF.

This clonotype was seen ten or more times. This chain joins TRBV7-9 and TRBJ2-4; a weak D match, TRBD1 (5 bases). Germline CDR1 reads SEHNR; CDR2 reads FQNEAQ (reference sequence). V lost 5 bases and J 1 base, leaving 12 bases between the germline ends. This CDR3 is 15 amino acids long. CDR3 residues: CASSPKGHAKNIQYF. Here the CDR3 DNA reads TGTGCCAGCAGCCCAAAAGGACACGCCAAAAACATTCAGTACTTC.

The chain has TRBV5-8 and TRBJ1-4, with D perhaps matching TRBD1 (5 bases). The V gene lost 6 bases and the J gene lost 10 bases, with 16 bases spanning the gap. There are 13 residues in the CDR3. Germline loops: CDR1 SGHTS, CDR2 YDEGEE. CDR3 in amino acids: CASTRASGGKLFF. CDR3 DNA: TGTGCCAGCACCCGGGCTTCGGGGGGAAAACTGTTTTTT.

In regard to this clonotype: This may be a read error: a much more frequent sequence differs by one nucleotide. The V and J genes are TRBV6-1 and TRBJ2-1, with D unresolved. CDR3 size: 16 residues. Germline assignment: CDR1 MNHNS and CDR2 SASEGT. V dropped 3 bases and J dropped 9 bases, with 21 bases sitting between them. The CDR3: CASSDQTRSDRVEQFF. CDR3 coding DNA: TGTGCCAGCAGTGACCAGACAAGGTCCGATAGGGTTGAGCAGTTCTTC.

Ten or more counts support this clonotype. The genes are TRBV28 and TRBJ1-1; TRBD1 might be the D (5 bases). The CDR3 is 13 amino acids. V lost 6 bases and J lost 4, with 12 bases in between. Germline-derived CDR1 and CDR2 are MDHEN and SYDVKM. The CDR3 region is CASSLVQGTEAFF. The CDR3 nucleotides read TGTGCCAGCAGCTTAGTCCAGGGCACTGAAGCTTTCTTT.

This clonotype was found many times. The rearrangement joins TRBV13 to TRBJ2-1; possibly TRBD1 for D (6 bases). The CDR3 contains 13 residues. Trimming cost V 5 bases and J 5 bases, with 10 bases left between them. Germline assignment: CDR1 PRHDT and CDR2 FYEKMQ (reference sequence). The CDR3 DNA follows: TGTGCCAGCAGCGATCGGACAGACAATGAGCAGTTCTTC. Its protein product is CASSDRTDNEQFF.

The gene calls are TRBV30 and TRBJ2-7; 7 nucleotides match TRBD1. CDR3 length equals 13 residues. The V gene end was trimmed by 0 bases and the J gene end by 4 bases; junction bases not matched to a gene: 3. Germline V gene lookup returns CDR1 GTSNPN and CDR2 SVGIG (reference sequence). As DNA, the CDR3 is TGTGCCTGGAGTGTAATGGGACAGTACGAGCAGTACTTC. It is translated as CAWSVMGQYEQYF. The entire variable domain, with the rest obtained from reference TRBV30 and TRBJ2-7, is as follows: SQTIHQWPATLVQPVGSPLSLECTVEGTSNPNLYWYRQAAGRGLQLLFYSVGIGQISSEVPQNLSASRPQDRQFILSSKKLLLSDSGFYLCAWSVMGQYEQYFGPGTRLTVT.

At least ten counts were recorded for this clonotype. V and J are TRBV3-1 and TRBJ1-5; weak D call: TRBD1 (5 bases). The CDR3 has 14 residues. Germline V gives CDR1 LGHDT, CDR2 YNNKEL (reference sequence). V shed 0 bases and J shed 5 bases, with 8 bases lying between them. The CDR3 protein is CASSQEGRDQPQHF. CDR3 bases: TGTGCCAGCAGCCAAGAGGGCAGGGATCAGCCCCAGCATTTT.

This clonotype was detected ten times or more. J is TRBJ1-5 and V is TRBV20-1; 7 nucleotides match TRBD1. Unmatched junction bases numbered 12, after V lost 2 bases and J lost 2 bases. This CDR3 is built from 17 residues. Germline-derived CDR1 and CDR2 are DFQATT and SNEGSKA (reference sequence). CDR3 in amino acids: CSARPPGGTVGNQPQHF. CDR3 in DNA: TGCAGTGCTAGACCCCCGGGAGGGACAGTAGGCAATCAGCCCCAGCATTTT.

The chain has TRBV7-9 and TRBJ2-7, with 10 bases that match TRBD2. From germline, CDR1 is SEHNR and CDR2 FQNEAQ (reference sequence). This CDR3 is 15 amino acids long. Trimming at V came to 5 bases and at J to 9 bases, leaving 13 bases not matched to a gene. In nucleotides, the CDR3 is TGTGCCAGCAGCGCTAGCGGGGGTGCGCTACGAGGGCAGTACTTC. Amino acids: CASSASGGALRGQYF.

This clonotype was observed many times. The gene calls are TRBV12-3 or TRBV12-4 and TRBJ2-3; D might be TRBD1 or TRBD2, each matching 6 bases. This CDR3 comprises 17 residues. V gave up 1 base and J gave up 5 bases, with 19 bases separating them. The chain's CDR3 is CASSLGRGPFLGDTQYF. For the CDR3, the DNA is TGTGCCAGCAGTTTAGGCCGGGGGCCGTTCTTAGGAGATACGCAGTATTTT.

This clonotype was recorded a few times. The rearrangement joins TRBV6-2 or TRBV6-3 to TRBJ1-5; D is possibly TRBD1 (6 bases). V dropped 0 bases and J dropped 3 bases, with 15 bases sitting between them. The CDR3 has 17 amino acids. The germline V gene has CDR1 MNHEY and CDR2 SVGEGT. This CDR3 is CASSYSGAGAHNQPQHF. The CDR3 DNA reads as TGTGCCAGCAGTTACTCAGGGGCAGGGGCTCACAATCAGCCCCAGCATTTT.

This clonotype was detected many times. V usage is TRBV20-1 and J usage is TRBJ1-1; unclear D gene. This CDR3 is built from 13 residues. Germline CDR1 is DFQATT and CDR2 is SNEGSKA (reference sequence). V lost 4 bases and J lost 0, with 9 bases in between. The CDR3 DNA sequence: TGCAGTGCTAAGGCGGGAATGAACACTGAAGCTTTCTTT. Amino acids: CSAKAGMNTEAFF.

This clonotype came up a few times. With a much larger clone just one base away, this may be a read error. The CDR3 sequence: CASSVRGRIGEQFF. CDR3 bases: TGTGCCAGCAGCGTCCGGGGCAGGATCGGAGAGCAGTTCTTC. The rearrangement uses TRBV11-2 and TRBJ2-1; D may be TRBD1 or TRBD2 (5 bases each). The CDR3 covers 14 residues. The V end was cut by 5 bases, the J end by 10 bases, with 18 bases between. CDR1 is SGHAT, CDR2 FQNNGV, per germline.

This clonotype has ten or more counts. J is TRBJ2-7 and V is TRBV7-2; D ambiguous. The CDR3 spans 12 residues. The ends were cut back, 3 bases at V and 7 bases at J, with 10 bases in the middle. In germline, CDR1 is SGHTA, CDR2 FQGNSA. The chain's CDR3 is CASSFPSGEQYF. The CDR3 nucleotides are TGTGCCAGCAGCTTCCCCTCCGGGGAGCAGTACTTC.

This clonotype was observed at least ten times. The gene calls are TRBV11-2 and TRBJ1-2; D is undetermined. Between the trimmed V and J ends, which lost 1 base and 2 bases, there was a span of 11 bases. The V gene's germline CDR1 is SGHAT and CDR2 FQNNGV. CDR3 size: 15 residues. For the CDR3, the DNA is TGTGCCAGCAGCTTAGGCCCCACGGGGAACTATGGCTACACCTTC. Translating gives CASSLGPTGNYGYTF.

This clonotype turned up a few times. The chain recombines TRBV6-5 with TRBJ2-7; 8 bases line up with TRBD1. The CDR3 has 15 amino acids. Germline trimming cut 4 bases from V and 4 bases from J; bases unmatched to any gene: 9. Looked up from germline, CDR1 is MNHEY and CDR2 is SVGAGI. In nucleotides, the CDR3 is TGTGCCAGCAGTTCGACAGGGGTTCTTCCGTACGAGCAGTACTTC. This gives the protein CASSSTGVLPYEQYF.

At least ten counts were recorded for this clonotype. The rearrangement uses TRBV11-2 and TRBJ2-2; 9 bases match TRBD1. CDR1 is SGHAT and CDR2 is FQNNGV in the germline V gene. V shed 5 bases and J 7 bases; nucleotides not matched to a gene: 11. This CDR3 region has 16 residues. DNA for the CDR3: TGTGCCAGCAGCCCATCCTCCGACAGGGGGAACGGGGAGCTGTTTTTT. It is translated as CASSPSSDRGNGELFF. Full variable domain (rest looked up from reference TRBV11-2 and TRBJ2-2): EAGVAQSPRYKIIEKRQSVAFWCNPISGHATLYWYQQILGQGPKLLIQFQNNGVVDDSQLPKDRFSAERLKGVDSTLKIQPAKLEDSAVYLCASSPSSDRGNGELFFGEGSRLTVL.